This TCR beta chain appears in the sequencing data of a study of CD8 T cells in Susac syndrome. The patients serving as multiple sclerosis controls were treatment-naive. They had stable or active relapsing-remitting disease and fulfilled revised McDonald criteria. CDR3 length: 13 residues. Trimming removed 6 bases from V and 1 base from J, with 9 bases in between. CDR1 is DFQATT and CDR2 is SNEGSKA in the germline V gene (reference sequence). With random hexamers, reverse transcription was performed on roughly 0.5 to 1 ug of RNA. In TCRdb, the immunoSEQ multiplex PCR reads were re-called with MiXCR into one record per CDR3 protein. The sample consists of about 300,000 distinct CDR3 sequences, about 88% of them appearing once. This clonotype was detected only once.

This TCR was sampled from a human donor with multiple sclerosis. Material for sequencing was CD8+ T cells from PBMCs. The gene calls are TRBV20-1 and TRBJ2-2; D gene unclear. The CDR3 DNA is TGCAGTGCACCTTTGATGAACACCGGGGAGCTGTTTTTT. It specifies CSAPLMNTGELFF.